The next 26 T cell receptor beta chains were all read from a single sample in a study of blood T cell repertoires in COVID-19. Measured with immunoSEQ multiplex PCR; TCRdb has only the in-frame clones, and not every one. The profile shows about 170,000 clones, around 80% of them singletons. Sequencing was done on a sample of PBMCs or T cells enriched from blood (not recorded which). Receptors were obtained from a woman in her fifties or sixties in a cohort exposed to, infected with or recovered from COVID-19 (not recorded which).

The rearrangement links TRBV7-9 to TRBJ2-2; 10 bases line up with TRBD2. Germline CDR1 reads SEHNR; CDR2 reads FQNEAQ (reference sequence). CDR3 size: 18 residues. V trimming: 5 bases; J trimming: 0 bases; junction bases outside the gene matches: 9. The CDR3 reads CASSTPSGGPANTGELFF. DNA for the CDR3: TGTGCCAGCAGCACCCCTAGCGGGGGCCCTGCGAACACCGGGGAGCTGTTTTTT.

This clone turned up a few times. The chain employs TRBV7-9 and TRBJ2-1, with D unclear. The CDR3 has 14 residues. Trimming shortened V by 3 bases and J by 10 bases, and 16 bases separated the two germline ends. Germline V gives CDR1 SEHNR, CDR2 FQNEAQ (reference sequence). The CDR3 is CASSFLKNTKEQFF. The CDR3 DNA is TGTGCCAGCAGCTTTCTTAAAAACACTAAAGAGCAGTTCTTC.

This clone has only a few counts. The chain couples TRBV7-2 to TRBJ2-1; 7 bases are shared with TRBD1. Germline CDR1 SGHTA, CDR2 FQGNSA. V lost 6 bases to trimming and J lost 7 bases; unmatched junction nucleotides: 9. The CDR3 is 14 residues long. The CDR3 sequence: CASSFTGDWNEQFF. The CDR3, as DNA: TGTGCCAGCAGTTTTACAGGGGATTGGAATGAGCAGTTCTTC.

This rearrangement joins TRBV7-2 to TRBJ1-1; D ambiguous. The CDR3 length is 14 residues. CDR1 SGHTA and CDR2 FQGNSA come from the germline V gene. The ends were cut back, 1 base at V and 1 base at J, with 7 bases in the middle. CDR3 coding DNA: TGTGCCAGCAGCTTAGGACTCCCGAACACTGAAGCTTTCTTT. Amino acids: CASSLGLPNTEAFF.

CDR3 amino acids: CASSMDTNYGYTF. The DNA of the CDR3 is TGTGCCAGCAGCATGGACACTAACTATGGCTACACCTTC. The chain uses TRBV28 and TRBJ1-2; a possible D gene is TRBD1 (5 bases). Deletions cut 6 bases from V and 0 bases from J, with 8 bases between. CDR3 length: 13 amino acids. Germline values: CDR1 MDHEN, CDR2 SYDVKM.

CDR3 sequence: CASSLSSSPGQPQHF. In nucleotides, the CDR3 is TGTGCCAGCAGTTTATCCAGCAGCCCGGGGCAGCCCCAGCATTTT. The chain joins TRBV27 to TRBJ1-5; D gene ambiguous. The germline V and J ends were trimmed by 0 bases and 7 bases, with 13 bases remaining between them. The germline V gene has CDR1 MNHEY and CDR2 SMNVEV (reference sequence). This CDR3 has 15 residues.

The CDR3 region is CASSLPGVSNGYTF. In DNA form, the CDR3 reads TGTGCCAGCAGCTTGCCAGGGGTGAGCAATGGCTACACCTTC. This sequence joins TRBV5-6 and TRBJ1-2; TRBD1 might be the D (6 bases). The CDR3 consists of 14 residues. The V and J ends lost 1 base and 6 bases respectively, with 13 bases between them. Germline-derived CDR1 and CDR2 are SGHDT and YYEEEE.

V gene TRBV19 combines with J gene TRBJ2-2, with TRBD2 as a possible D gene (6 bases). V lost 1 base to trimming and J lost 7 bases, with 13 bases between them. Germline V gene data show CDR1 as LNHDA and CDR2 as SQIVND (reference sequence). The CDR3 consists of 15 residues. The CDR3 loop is CASSIGRGIGGELFF. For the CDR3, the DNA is TGTGCCAGTAGTATAGGGCGGGGTATCGGCGGGGAGCTGTTTTTT.

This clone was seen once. The DNA of the CDR3 is TGTGCCAGCTCAGCCCAGGGGTTTGCATACAATGAGCAGTTCTTC. It codes for CASSAQGFAYNEQFF. The chain employs TRBV18 and TRBJ2-1, with D perhaps TRBD1 (6 bases). Trimming left V 5 bases short and J 4 bases short, with 15 bases between. Germline lookup yields CDR1 KGHSH and CDR2 LQKENI. The CDR3 sequence is 15 residues long.

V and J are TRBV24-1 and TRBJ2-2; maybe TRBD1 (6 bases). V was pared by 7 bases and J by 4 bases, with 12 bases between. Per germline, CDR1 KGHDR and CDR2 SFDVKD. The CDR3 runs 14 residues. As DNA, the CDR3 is TGTGCCACCAGAGCCTCGACAGGCACCGGGGAGCTGTTTTTT. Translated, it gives CATRASTGTGELFF.

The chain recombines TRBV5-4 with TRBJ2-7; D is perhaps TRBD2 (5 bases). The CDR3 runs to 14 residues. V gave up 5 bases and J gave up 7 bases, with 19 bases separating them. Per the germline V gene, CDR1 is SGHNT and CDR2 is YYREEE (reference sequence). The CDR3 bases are TGTGCCAGCAGACTGGACTCCCTCCTAGGAGAGCAGTACTTC. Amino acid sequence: CASRLDSLLGEQYF.

In DNA, the CDR3 is TGTGCCAGCAGCTCACAAAGCGGGATAATAACCTACGAGCAGTACTTC. Protein: CASSSQSGIITYEQYF. V usage is TRBV7-2 and J usage is TRBJ2-7; TRBD2 matches at 7 bases. Trimming cost V 4 bases and J 2 bases; bases outside gene matches: 11. This CDR3 contains 16 residues. CDR1 and CDR2 (germline): SGHTA, FQGNSA. The variable domain in full, completed from reference TRBV7-2 and TRBJ2-7, reads GAGVSQSPSNKVTEKGKDVELRCDPISGHTALYWYRQSLGQGLEFLIYFQGNSAPDKSGLPSDRFSAERTGGSVSTLTIQRTQQEDSAVYLCASSSQSGIITYEQYFGPGTRLTVT.

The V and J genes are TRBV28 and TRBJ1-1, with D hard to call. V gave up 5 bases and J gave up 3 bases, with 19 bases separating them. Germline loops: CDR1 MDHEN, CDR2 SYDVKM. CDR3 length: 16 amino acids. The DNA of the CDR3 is TGTGCCAGCAGTGAACCCCGAGGACCCGGGGACACTGAAGCTTTCTTT. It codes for CASSEPRGPGDTEAFF.

The CDR3 loop reads CASSHRTSGVADTQYF. The CDR3 nucleotides read TGTGCCAGCAGCCACCGGACTAGCGGGGTAGCGGATACGCAGTATTTT. The chain combines TRBV27 with TRBJ2-3, with TRBD2 matching over 12 bases. Germline loops: CDR1 MNHEY, CDR2 SMNVEV (reference sequence). CDR3 length: 16 residues. Trimming removed 6 bases from V and 6 bases from J; junction bases left unmatched: 10.

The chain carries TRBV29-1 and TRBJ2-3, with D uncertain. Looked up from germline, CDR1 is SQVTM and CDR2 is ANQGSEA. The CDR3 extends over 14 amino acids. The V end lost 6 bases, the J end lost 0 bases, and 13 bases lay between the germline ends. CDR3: CSVLPGASTDTQYF. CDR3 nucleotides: TGCAGCGTCCTCCCCGGAGCTAGCACAGATACGCAGTATTTT.

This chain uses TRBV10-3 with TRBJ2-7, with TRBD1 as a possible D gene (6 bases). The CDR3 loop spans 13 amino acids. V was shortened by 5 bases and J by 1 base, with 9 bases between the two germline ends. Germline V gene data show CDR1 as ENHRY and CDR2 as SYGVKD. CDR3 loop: CAISRDTSYEQYF. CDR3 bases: TGTGCCATCAGTCGGGACACATCCTACGAGCAGTACTTC.

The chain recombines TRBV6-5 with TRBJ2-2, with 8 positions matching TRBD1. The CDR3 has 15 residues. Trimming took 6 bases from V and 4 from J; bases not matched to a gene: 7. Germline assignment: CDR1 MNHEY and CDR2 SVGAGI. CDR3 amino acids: CASRPGGDSTGELFF. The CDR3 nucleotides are TGTGCCAGCAGGCCAGGGGGCGATAGCACCGGGGAGCTGTTTTTT.

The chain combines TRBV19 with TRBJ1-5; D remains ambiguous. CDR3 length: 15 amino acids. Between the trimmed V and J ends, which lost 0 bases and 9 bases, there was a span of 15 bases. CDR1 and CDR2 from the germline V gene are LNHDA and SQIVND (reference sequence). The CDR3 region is CASSIDLGQIGPQHF. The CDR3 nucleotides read TGTGCCAGTAGTATAGATCTGGGCCAAATAGGGCCCCAGCATTTT. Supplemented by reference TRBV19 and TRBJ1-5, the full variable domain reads DGGITQSPKYLFRKEGQNVTLSCEQNLNHDAMYWYRQDPGQGLRLIYYSQIVNDFQKGDIAEGYSVSREKKESFPLTVTSAQKNPTAFYLCASSIDLGQIGPQHFGDGTRLSIL.

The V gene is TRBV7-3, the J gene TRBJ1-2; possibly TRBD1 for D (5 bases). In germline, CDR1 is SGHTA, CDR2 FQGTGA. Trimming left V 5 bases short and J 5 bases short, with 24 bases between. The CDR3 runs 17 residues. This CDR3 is CASSRMAAGAGTYGYTF. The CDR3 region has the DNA TGTGCCAGCAGCCGAATGGCTGCAGGAGCTGGGACTTATGGCTACACCTTC.

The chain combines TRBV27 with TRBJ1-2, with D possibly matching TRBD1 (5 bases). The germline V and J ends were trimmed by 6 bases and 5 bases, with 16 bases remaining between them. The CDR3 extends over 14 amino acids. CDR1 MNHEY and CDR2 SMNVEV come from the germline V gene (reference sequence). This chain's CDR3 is CASSTDPGYYGYTF. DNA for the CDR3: TGTGCCAGCAGCACCGACCCAGGGTATTATGGCTACACCTTC.

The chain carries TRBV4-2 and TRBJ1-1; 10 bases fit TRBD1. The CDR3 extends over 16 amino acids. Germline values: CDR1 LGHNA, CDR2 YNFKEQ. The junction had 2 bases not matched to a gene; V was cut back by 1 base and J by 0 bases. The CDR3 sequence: CASSQGDRGMNTEAFF. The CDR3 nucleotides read TGTGCCAGCAGCCAAGGGGACAGGGGAATGAACACTGAAGCTTTCTTT.

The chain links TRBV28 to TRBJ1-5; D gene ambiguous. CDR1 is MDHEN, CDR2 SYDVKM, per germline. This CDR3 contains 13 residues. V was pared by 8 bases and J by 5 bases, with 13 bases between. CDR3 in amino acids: CASQRIPDQPQHF. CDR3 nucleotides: TGTGCCAGCCAGAGGATTCCCGATCAGCCCCAGCATTTT.

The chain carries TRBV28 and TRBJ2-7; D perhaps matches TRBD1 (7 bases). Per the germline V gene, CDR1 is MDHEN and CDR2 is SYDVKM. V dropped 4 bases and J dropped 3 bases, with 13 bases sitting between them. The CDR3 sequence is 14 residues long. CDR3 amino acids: CASSSGGTLYEQYF. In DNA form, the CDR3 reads TGTGCCAGCAGTTCAGGGGGGACCCTCTACGAGCAGTACTTC.

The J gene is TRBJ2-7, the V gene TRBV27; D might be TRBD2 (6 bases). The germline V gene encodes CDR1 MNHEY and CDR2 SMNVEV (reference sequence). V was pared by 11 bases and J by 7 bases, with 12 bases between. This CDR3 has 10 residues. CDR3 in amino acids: CAWDFREQYF. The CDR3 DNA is TGTGCCTGGGACTTCCGGGAGCAGTACTTC.

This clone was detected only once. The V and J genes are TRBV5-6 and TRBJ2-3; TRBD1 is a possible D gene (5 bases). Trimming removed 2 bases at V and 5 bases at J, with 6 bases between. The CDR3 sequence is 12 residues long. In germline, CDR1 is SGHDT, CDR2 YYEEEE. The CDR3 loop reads CASSFTGDTQYF. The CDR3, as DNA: TGTGCCAGCAGCTTTACAGGAGATACGCAGTATTTT.

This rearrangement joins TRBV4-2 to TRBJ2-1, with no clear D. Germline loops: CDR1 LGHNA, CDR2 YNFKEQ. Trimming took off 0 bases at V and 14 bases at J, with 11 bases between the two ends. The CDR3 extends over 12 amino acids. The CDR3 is CASSQDAVPEFF. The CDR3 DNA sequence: TGTGCCAGCAGCCAAGACGCAGTCCCCGAGTTCTTC.